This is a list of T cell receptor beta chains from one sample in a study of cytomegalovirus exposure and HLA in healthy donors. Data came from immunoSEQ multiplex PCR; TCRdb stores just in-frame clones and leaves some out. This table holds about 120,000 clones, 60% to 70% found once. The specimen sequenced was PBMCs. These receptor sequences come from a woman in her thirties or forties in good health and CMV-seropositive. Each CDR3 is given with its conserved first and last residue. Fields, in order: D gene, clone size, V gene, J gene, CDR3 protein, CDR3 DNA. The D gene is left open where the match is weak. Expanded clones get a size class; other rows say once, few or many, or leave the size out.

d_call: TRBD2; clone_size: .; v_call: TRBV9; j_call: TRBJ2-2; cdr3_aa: CASSLGGLAGPNTGELFF; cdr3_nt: TGTGCCAGCAGCTTGGGGGGACTAGCGGGACCCAACACCGGGGAGCTGTTTTTT
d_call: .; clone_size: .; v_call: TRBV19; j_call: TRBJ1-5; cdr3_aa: CASSRQDQPQHF; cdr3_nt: TGTGCCAGTAGTAGACAAGATCAGCCCCAGCATTTT
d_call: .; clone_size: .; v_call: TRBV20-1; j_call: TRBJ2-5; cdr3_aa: CSVKRGGTQYF; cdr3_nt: TGCAGTGTTAAGAGGGGAGGGACCCAGTACTTC
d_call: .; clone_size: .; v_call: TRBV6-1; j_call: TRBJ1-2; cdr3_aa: CASSEEEQSYGYTF; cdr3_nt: TGTGCCAGCAGTGAAGAGGAACAGTCTTATGGCTACACCTTC
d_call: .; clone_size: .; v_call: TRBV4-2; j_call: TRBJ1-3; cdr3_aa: CASSQPTVSGNTIYF; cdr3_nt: TGTGCCAGCAGCCAGCCGACAGTCTCTGGAAACACCATATATTTT
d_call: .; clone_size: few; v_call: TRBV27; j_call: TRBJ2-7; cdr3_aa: CASSFKNHRAYEQYF; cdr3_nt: TGTGCCAGCAGTTTCAAGAACCACAGGGCCTACGAGCAGTACTTC
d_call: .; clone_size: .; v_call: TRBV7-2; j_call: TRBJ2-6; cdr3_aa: CASSATGASSGANVLTF; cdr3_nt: TGTGCCAGCAGCGCGACTGGAGCAAGCTCTGGGGCCAACGTCCTGACTTTC
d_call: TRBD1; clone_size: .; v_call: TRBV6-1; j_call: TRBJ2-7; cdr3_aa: CASRDGTGGGYEQYF; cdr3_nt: TGTGCCAGCAGGGACGGGACAGGGGGCGGCTACGAGCAGTACTTC
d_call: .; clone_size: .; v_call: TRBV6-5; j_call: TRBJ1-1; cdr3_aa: CASSESGSSEAFF; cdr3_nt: TGTGCCAGCAGTGAATCCGGGTCGAGTGAAGCTTTCTTT
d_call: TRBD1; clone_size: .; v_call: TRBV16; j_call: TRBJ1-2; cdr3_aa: CASSSGTGAYGYTF; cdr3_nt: TGTGCCAGCAGCTCCGGGACAGGTGCCTATGGCTACACCTTC
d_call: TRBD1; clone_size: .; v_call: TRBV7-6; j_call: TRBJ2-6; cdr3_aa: CASSRTGRLGANVLTF; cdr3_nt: TGTGCCAGCAGCAGGACAGGAAGGCTTGGGGCCAACGTCCTGACTTTC
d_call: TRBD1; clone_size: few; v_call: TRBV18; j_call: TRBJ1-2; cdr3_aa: CASSPPDRAYTF; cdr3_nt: TGTGCCAGCTCACCCCCGGACAGGGCCTACACCTTC
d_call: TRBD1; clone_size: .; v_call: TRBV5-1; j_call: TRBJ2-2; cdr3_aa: CASSLGQGAAGELFF; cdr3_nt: TGCGCCAGCAGCTTGGGACAGGGGGCAGCCGGGGAGCTGTTTTTT
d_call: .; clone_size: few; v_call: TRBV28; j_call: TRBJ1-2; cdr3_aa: CASSMTGTYYGYTF; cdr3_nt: TGTGCCAGCAGTATGACAGGAACGTACTATGGCTACACCTTC
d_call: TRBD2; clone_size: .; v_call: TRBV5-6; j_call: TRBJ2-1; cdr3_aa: CASSLVRLADNEQFF; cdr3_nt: TGTGCCAGCAGCTTGGTGCGACTAGCCGACAATGAGCAGTTCTTC
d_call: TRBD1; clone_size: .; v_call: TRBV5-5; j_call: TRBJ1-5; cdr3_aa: CASSADRGSNQPQHF; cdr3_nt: TGTGCCAGCAGCGCGGACAGGGGAAGCAATCAGCCCCAGCATTTT
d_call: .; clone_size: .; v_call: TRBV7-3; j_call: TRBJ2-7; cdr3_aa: CASSLGGLAAGNEQYF; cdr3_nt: TGTGCCAGCAGCTTGGGGGGGCTAGCTGCGGGGAACGAGCAGTACTTC
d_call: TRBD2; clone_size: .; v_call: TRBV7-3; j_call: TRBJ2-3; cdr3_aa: CASSLSSGSTDTQYF; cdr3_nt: TGTGCCAGCAGCTTGTCTAGCGGGAGTACAGATACGCAGTATTTT
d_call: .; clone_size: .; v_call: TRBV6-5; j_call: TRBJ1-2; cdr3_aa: CASSEDYGYTF; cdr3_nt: TGTGCCAGCAGTGAGGATTATGGCTACACCTTC
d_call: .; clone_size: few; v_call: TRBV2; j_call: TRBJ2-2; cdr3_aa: CASSEEGTYTGELFF; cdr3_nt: TGTGCCAGCAGTGAAGAGGGGACTTACACCGGGGAGCTGTTTTTT
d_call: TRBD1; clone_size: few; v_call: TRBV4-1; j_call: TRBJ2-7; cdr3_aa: CASSPPGQGSDEQYF; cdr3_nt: TGCGCCAGCAGCCCCCCAGGACAGGGTTCCGACGAGCAGTACTTC
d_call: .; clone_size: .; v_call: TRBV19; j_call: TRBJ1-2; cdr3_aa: CASGDRGYGYTF; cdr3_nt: TGTGCCAGCGGAGACAGAGGCTATGGCTACACCTTC
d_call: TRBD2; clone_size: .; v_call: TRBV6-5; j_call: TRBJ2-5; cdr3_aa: CASSYSGAGYQETQYF; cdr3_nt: TGTGCCAGCAGTTACTCGGGAGCGGGGTACCAAGAGACCCAGTACTTC
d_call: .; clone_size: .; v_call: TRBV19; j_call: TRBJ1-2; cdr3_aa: CASSIRQGSYGYTF; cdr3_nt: TGTGCCAGTAGTATCAGGCAGGGCTCCTATGGCTACACCTTC
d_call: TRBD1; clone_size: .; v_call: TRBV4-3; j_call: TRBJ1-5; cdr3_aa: CASSQDPDRASQPQHF; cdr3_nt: TGCGCCAGCAGCCAAGATCCGGACAGGGCCAGCCAGCCCCAGCATTTT
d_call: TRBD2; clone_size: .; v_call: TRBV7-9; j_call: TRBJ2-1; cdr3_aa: CASGPPGTSSTSSYNEQFF; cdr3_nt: TGTGCCAGCGGACCCCCTGGGACTAGCTCAACGAGCTCCTACAATGAGCAGTTCTTC
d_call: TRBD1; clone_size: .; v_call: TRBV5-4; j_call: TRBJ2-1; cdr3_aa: CASSLVGQGAGNEQFF; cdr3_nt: TGTGCCAGCAGCTTGGTGGGACAGGGGGCGGGCAATGAGCAGTTCTTC
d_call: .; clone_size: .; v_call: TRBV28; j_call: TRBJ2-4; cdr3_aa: CASRTGLQNIQYF; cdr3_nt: TGTGCCAGCCGTACGGGATTGCAAAACATTCAGTACTTC
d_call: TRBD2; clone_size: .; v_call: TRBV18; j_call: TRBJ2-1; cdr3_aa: CASSPPGTSGNNEQFF; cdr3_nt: TGTGCCAGCTCACCGCCCGGGACTAGCGGGAACAATGAGCAGTTCTTC
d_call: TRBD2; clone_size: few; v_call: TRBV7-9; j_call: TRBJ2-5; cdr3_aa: CASSFRAGGETQYF; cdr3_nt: TGTGCCAGCAGCTTCCGAGCGGGAGGAGAGACCCAGTACTTC
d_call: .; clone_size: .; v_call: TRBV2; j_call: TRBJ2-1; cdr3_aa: CASSEALRWEELYYNEQFF; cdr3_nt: TGTGCCAGCAGTGAAGCGCTTCGATGGGAGGAACTCTACTACAATGAGCAGTTCTTC
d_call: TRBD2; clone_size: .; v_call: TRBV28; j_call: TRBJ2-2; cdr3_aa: CATSRGGAGGQDTGELFF; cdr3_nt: TGTGCCACCTCCCGGGGGGGAGCGGGAGGCCAAGACACCGGGGAGCTGTTTTTT
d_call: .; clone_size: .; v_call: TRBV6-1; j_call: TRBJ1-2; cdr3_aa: CASSETGSYGYTF; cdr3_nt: TGTGCCAGCAGTGAGACAGGAAGTTATGGCTACACCTTC
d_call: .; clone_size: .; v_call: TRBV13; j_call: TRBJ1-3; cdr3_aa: CASSPEGDGNTIYF; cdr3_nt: TGTGCCAGCAGCCCCGAGGGGGATGGAAACACCATATATTTT
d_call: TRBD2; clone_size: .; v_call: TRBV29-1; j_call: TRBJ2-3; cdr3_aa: CSVEELAGTDTQYF; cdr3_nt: TGCAGCGTTGAAGAACTAGCGGGCACAGATACGCAGTATTTT
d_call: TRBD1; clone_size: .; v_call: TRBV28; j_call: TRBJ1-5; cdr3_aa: CASSSGTGEGNQPQHF; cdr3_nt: TGTGCCAGCAGTTCCGGGACAGGGGAGGGCAATCAGCCCCAGCATTTT
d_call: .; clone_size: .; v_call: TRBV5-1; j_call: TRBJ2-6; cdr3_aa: CASSPPLSSGANVLTF; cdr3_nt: TGCGCCAGCAGCCCCCCACTAAGCTCTGGGGCCAACGTCCTGACTTTC
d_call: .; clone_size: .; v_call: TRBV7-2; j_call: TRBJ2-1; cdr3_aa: CASSLGFQGGQFF; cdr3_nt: TGTGCCAGCAGCTTAGGGTTTCAGGGGGGGCAGTTCTTC
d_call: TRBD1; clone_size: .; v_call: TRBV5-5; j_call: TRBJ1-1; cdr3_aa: CASSLGQGGEAFF; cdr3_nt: TGTGCCAGCAGCTTGGGACAGGGAGGAGAAGCTTTCTTT
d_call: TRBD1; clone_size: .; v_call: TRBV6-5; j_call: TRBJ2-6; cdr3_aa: CASSLTGSGANVLTF; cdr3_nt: TGTGCCAGCAGTTTGACAGGGTCTGGGGCCAACGTCCTGACTTTC
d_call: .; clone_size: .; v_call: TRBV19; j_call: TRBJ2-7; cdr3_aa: CASSIRSPSYEQYF; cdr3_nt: TGTGCCAGTAGTATTCGGAGTCCGAGCTACGAGCAGTACTTC
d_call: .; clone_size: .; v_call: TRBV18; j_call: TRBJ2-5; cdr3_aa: CASSWDIGSRETQYF; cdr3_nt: TGTGCCAGCTCATGGGACATAGGTTCGAGAGAGACCCAGTACTTC
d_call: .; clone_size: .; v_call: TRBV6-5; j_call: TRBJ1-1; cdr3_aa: CAALTPQNTEAFF; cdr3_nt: TGTGCCGCACTGACACCACAGAACACTGAAGCTTTCTTT
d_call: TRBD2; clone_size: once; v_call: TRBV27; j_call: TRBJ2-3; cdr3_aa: CATIGDSGSLDTQYF; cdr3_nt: TGTGCCACCATCGGTGATAGCGGGAGTTTAGATACGCAGTATTTT